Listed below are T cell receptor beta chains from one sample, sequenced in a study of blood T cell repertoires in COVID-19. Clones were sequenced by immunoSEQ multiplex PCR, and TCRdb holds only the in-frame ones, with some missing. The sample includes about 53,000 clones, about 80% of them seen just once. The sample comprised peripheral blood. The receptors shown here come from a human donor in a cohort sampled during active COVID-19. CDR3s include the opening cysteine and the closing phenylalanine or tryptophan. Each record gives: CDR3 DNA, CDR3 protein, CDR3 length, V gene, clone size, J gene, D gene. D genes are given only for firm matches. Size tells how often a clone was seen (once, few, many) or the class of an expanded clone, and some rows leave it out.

cdr3_nt: TGCGCCAGCAGCGTGACAGGGGTTCAGGAAAAACTGTTTTTT; cdr3_aa: CASSVTGVQEKLFF; cdr3_length: 14; v_call: TRBV5-1; clone_size: .; j_call: TRBJ1-4; d_call: TRBD1
cdr3_nt: TGTGCCAGCAGCTTAGGGCTCGGGGGGCTGACTGAAGCTTTCTTT; cdr3_aa: CASSLGLGGLTEAFF; cdr3_length: 15; v_call: TRBV5-6; clone_size: .; j_call: TRBJ1-1; d_call: .
cdr3_nt: TGTGCCACCAGCAGAACTACAGGGGCTTATGGCTACACCTTC; cdr3_aa: CATSRTTGAYGYTF; cdr3_length: 14; v_call: TRBV15; clone_size: once; j_call: TRBJ1-2; d_call: TRBD1
cdr3_nt: TGTGCCAGCAGCCCCCAAAGAGTGTCCTACGAGCAGTACTTC; cdr3_aa: CASSPQRVSYEQYF; cdr3_length: 14; v_call: TRBV9; clone_size: .; j_call: TRBJ2-7; d_call: .
cdr3_nt: TGCGCCAGCAGCTTTGGACACCCCAACACTGAAGCTTTCTTT; cdr3_aa: CASSFGHPNTEAFF; cdr3_length: 14; v_call: TRBV5-1; clone_size: .; j_call: TRBJ1-1; d_call: .
cdr3_nt: TGTGCCAGCAACGGCGGAGGGGAGACCCAGTACTTC; cdr3_aa: CASNGGGETQYF; cdr3_length: 12; v_call: TRBV6-6; clone_size: .; j_call: TRBJ2-5; d_call: .
cdr3_nt: TGTGCCAGCAGCTTAGCGCAGGACAGACCAATGAACACTGAAGCTTTCTTT; cdr3_aa: CASSLAQDRPMNTEAFF; cdr3_length: 17; v_call: TRBV7-2; clone_size: .; j_call: TRBJ1-1; d_call: .
cdr3_nt: TGCGCCAGCAGCCCGGAGGCGGGTATTGAAGAGACCCAGTACTTC; cdr3_aa: CASSPEAGIEETQYF; cdr3_length: 15; v_call: TRBV5-1; clone_size: .; j_call: TRBJ2-5; d_call: .
cdr3_nt: TGTGCCAGCAGTCCTACCCGCAATCAGCCCCAGCATTTT; cdr3_aa: CASSPTRNQPQHF; cdr3_length: 13; v_call: TRBV27; clone_size: .; j_call: TRBJ1-5; d_call: .
cdr3_nt: TGTGCCATTTACCCGGGACAGCGCCTCCACTTT; cdr3_aa: CAIYPGQRLHF; cdr3_length: 11; v_call: TRBV2; clone_size: .; j_call: TRBJ1-6; d_call: TRBD1
cdr3_nt: TGCGCCAGCAGCCAAGAGTGGCCAAGGGGAGGCAATGAGCAGTTCTTC; cdr3_aa: CASSQEWPRGGNEQFF; cdr3_length: 16; v_call: TRBV4-3; clone_size: few; j_call: TRBJ2-1; d_call: .
cdr3_nt: TGTGCCAGCAGATCGATAGCGGGGGGGCGCAATGAGCAGTTCTTC; cdr3_aa: CASRSIAGGRNEQFF; cdr3_length: 15; v_call: TRBV6-5; clone_size: .; j_call: TRBJ2-1; d_call: TRBD2
cdr3_nt: TGTGCCAGCAGCTTAACTGTCCTCTCTGGAAACACCATATATTTT; cdr3_aa: CASSLTVLSGNTIYF; cdr3_length: 15; v_call: TRBV7-2; clone_size: few; j_call: TRBJ1-3; d_call: .
cdr3_nt: TGTGCCAGTAGTATAGGCTGGACATTGCCTTACGAGCAGTACTTC; cdr3_aa: CASSIGWTLPYEQYF; cdr3_length: 15; v_call: TRBV19; clone_size: .; j_call: TRBJ2-7; d_call: .
cdr3_nt: TGTGCCAGCAGCTACCGACAAGGCCCCTACAATGAGCAGTTCTTC; cdr3_aa: CASSYRQGPYNEQFF; cdr3_length: 15; v_call: TRBV3-1/TRBV3-2; clone_size: .; j_call: TRBJ2-1; d_call: .
cdr3_nt: TGTGCCAGCAGGGAGCGGGAGAGGCGTACTGAGCAGTTCTTC; cdr3_aa: CASRERERRTEQFF; cdr3_length: 14; v_call: TRBV28; clone_size: .; j_call: TRBJ2-1; d_call: TRBD2
cdr3_nt: TGTGCCAGTTCTACGGACAGCACTCTTGGAAACACCATATATTTT; cdr3_aa: CASSTDSTLGNTIYF; cdr3_length: 15; v_call: TRBV28; clone_size: .; j_call: TRBJ1-3; d_call: .
cdr3_nt: TGTGCCAGCAGCGGCGGACTAGCGGGGCACACCGGGGAGCTGTTTTTT; cdr3_aa: CASSGGLAGHTGELFF; cdr3_length: 16; v_call: TRBV9; clone_size: .; j_call: TRBJ2-2; d_call: TRBD2
cdr3_nt: TGTGCCACCTCTACCGGGACAGACACCGGGGAGCTGTTTTTT; cdr3_aa: CATSTGTDTGELFF; cdr3_length: 14; v_call: TRBV24-1; clone_size: .; j_call: TRBJ2-2; d_call: TRBD1
cdr3_nt: TGCGCCAGCAGCCCCAGTAACACCAGACAGTATAAAGCTTTCTTT; cdr3_aa: CASSPSNTRQYKAFF; cdr3_length: 15; v_call: TRBV4-3; clone_size: .; j_call: TRBJ1-1; d_call: .
cdr3_nt: TGTGCCAGTAGTATAGCGGAGTCCTACGAGCAGTACTTC; cdr3_aa: CASSIAESYEQYF; cdr3_length: 13; v_call: TRBV19; clone_size: .; j_call: TRBJ2-7; d_call: .
cdr3_nt: TGTGCCAGCAGTGACGGGACCACCGGGACTAGCGGGAGGGGGCAGTACTTC; cdr3_aa: CASSDGTTGTSGRGQYF; cdr3_length: 17; v_call: TRBV6-1; clone_size: .; j_call: TRBJ2-7; d_call: TRBD2
cdr3_nt: TGTGCCAGCAGCTTAGGTCCAGTTATCTCCTACGAGCAGTACTTC; cdr3_aa: CASSLGPVISYEQYF; cdr3_length: 15; v_call: TRBV7-9; clone_size: .; j_call: TRBJ2-7; d_call: .
cdr3_nt: TGTGCCAGTACCCAAGCCAGGCCCTACAATGAGCAGTTCTTC; cdr3_aa: CASTQARPYNEQFF; cdr3_length: 14; v_call: TRBV19; clone_size: .; j_call: TRBJ2-1; d_call: .
cdr3_nt: TGCGCCAGCAAAAAGGACAGTTCTGATGAAAAACTGTTTTTT; cdr3_aa: CASKKDSSDEKLFF; cdr3_length: 14; v_call: TRBV5-1; clone_size: .; j_call: TRBJ1-4; d_call: .
cdr3_nt: TGTGCCAGTAGCGTAGATCAGAACACTGAAGCTTTCTTT; cdr3_aa: CASSVDQNTEAFF; cdr3_length: 13; v_call: TRBV19; clone_size: .; j_call: TRBJ1-1; d_call: .
cdr3_nt: TGTGCCAGCAGCCCCGGAACTAGCGGGGGGGCGTTGACAGATACGCAGTATTTT; cdr3_aa: CASSPGTSGGALTDTQYF; cdr3_length: 18; v_call: TRBV4-2; clone_size: .; j_call: TRBJ2-3; d_call: TRBD2
cdr3_nt: TGTGCCAGCAGCGTAGGGGGACTAGCGGCGTCCTACGAGCAGTACTTC; cdr3_aa: CASSVGGLAASYEQYF; cdr3_length: 16; v_call: TRBV9; clone_size: few; j_call: TRBJ2-7; d_call: TRBD2
cdr3_nt: TGTGCCAGCAGCACCCAGCGGGAGAGGGGTCAGGAGTTCTTC; cdr3_aa: CASSTQRERGQEFF; cdr3_length: 14; v_call: TRBV9; clone_size: .; j_call: TRBJ2-1; d_call: TRBD2
cdr3_nt: TGTGCCAGAAGACAGGGAATCACCATATATTTT; cdr3_aa: CARRQGITIYF; cdr3_length: 11; v_call: TRBV3-1/TRBV3-2; clone_size: few; j_call: TRBJ1-3; d_call: TRBD1
cdr3_nt: TGTGCCAGCAGCTTATGGGGCTATCAAGAGACCCAGTACTTC; cdr3_aa: CASSLWGYQETQYF; cdr3_length: 14; v_call: TRBV13; clone_size: .; j_call: TRBJ2-5; d_call: .
cdr3_nt: TGTGCCAGCAGCATAAGACTAGCGGGAGACAATGAGCAGTTCTTC; cdr3_aa: CASSIRLAGDNEQFF; cdr3_length: 15; v_call: TRBV5-4; clone_size: .; j_call: TRBJ2-1; d_call: TRBD2
cdr3_nt: TGTGCCAGCAACCCCAGAGGTAGGCCCACAGATACGCAGTATTTT; cdr3_aa: CASNPRGRPTDTQYF; cdr3_length: 15; v_call: TRBV9; clone_size: once; j_call: TRBJ2-3; d_call: .
cdr3_nt: TGTGCCAGCAGCGTACTAGCGGGGGGCTCCCATGAGCAGTTCTTC; cdr3_aa: CASSVLAGGSHEQFF; cdr3_length: 15; v_call: TRBV9; clone_size: once; j_call: TRBJ2-1; d_call: TRBD2
cdr3_nt: TGTGCCAGCAGCGATCCACGGACAGATGTCGAGTACTTC; cdr3_aa: CASSDPRTDVEYF; cdr3_length: 13; v_call: TRBV5-6; clone_size: few; j_call: TRBJ2-7; d_call: .
cdr3_nt: TGTGCCAGCAGCCTGAGGACAGGGGCCAATAACTATGGCTACACCTTC; cdr3_aa: CASSLRTGANNYGYTF; cdr3_length: 16; v_call: TRBV7-2; clone_size: .; j_call: TRBJ1-2; d_call: TRBD1
cdr3_nt: TGTGCCAGCAGCCCCGGAGGGGTAGCGGGGGGACCCGCCAGAACGCAGTATTTT; cdr3_aa: CASSPGGVAGGPARTQYF; cdr3_length: 18; v_call: TRBV5-4; clone_size: .; j_call: TRBJ2-3; d_call: TRBD2
cdr3_nt: TGTGCCAGCAGCTTGGGACACCAGGGGACTGAAGCTTTCTTT; cdr3_aa: CASSLGHQGTEAFF; cdr3_length: 14; v_call: TRBV7-6; clone_size: .; j_call: TRBJ1-1; d_call: .
cdr3_nt: TGCGCCAGCAGCTTGGAGACGGCAGGCCAAAGGAGGTGGGTCTTC; cdr3_aa: CASSLETAGQRRWVF; cdr3_length: 15; v_call: TRBV5-1; clone_size: .; j_call: TRBJ2-7; d_call: .
cdr3_nt: TGTGCCAGCAGTTACGGGGGGAACTCCGGGGCAGATACGCAGTATTTT; cdr3_aa: CASSYGGNSGADTQYF; cdr3_length: 16; v_call: TRBV6-2/TRBV6-3; clone_size: .; j_call: TRBJ2-3; d_call: .
cdr3_nt: TGCGCCAGCAGCTCTCGTCCCTCCGGGACAGGGGGGAACGAGCAGTACTTC; cdr3_aa: CASSSRPSGTGGNEQYF; cdr3_length: 17; v_call: TRBV5-1; clone_size: .; j_call: TRBJ2-7; d_call: TRBD1
cdr3_nt: TGTGCCAGCAGCTCTGTAGCGGGGACCTACGAGCAGTACTTC; cdr3_aa: CASSSVAGTYEQYF; cdr3_length: 14; v_call: TRBV7-2; clone_size: few; j_call: TRBJ2-7; d_call: TRBD2
cdr3_nt: TGTGCCAGCAGCCCGGTTGGGGGGGCCCACTCCTATAATTCACCCCTCCACTTT; cdr3_aa: CASSPVGGAHSYNSPLHF; cdr3_length: 18; v_call: TRBV7-8; clone_size: .; j_call: TRBJ1-6; d_call: .
cdr3_nt: TGTGCCAGCAGCGTAGGCGGGGACTTGCGCCACGAGCAGTACTTC; cdr3_aa: CASSVGGDLRHEQYF; cdr3_length: 15; v_call: TRBV9; clone_size: .; j_call: TRBJ2-7; d_call: .
cdr3_nt: TGTGCCAGCAGTGAAGCACAGCTCACTGAAGCTTTCTTT; cdr3_aa: CASSEAQLTEAFF; cdr3_length: 13; v_call: TRBV6-1; clone_size: few; j_call: TRBJ1-1; d_call: .
cdr3_nt: TGTGCCAGCAGTTACTCAGTAGCGAACACTGAAGCTTTCTTT; cdr3_aa: CASSYSVANTEAFF; cdr3_length: 14; v_call: TRBV6-6; clone_size: .; j_call: TRBJ1-1; d_call: .
cdr3_nt: TGTGCCAGTAGTATAGCGGTAACTAATGAAAAACTGTTTTTT; cdr3_aa: CASSIAVTNEKLFF; cdr3_length: 14; v_call: TRBV19; clone_size: .; j_call: TRBJ1-4; d_call: .
cdr3_nt: TGTGCCAGCAGCTCTGCGGGCACTGAAGCTTTCTTT; cdr3_aa: CASSSAGTEAFF; cdr3_length: 12; v_call: TRBV5-6; clone_size: .; j_call: TRBJ1-1; d_call: .
cdr3_nt: TGCAGTGCCCCCGTCGGGAATACGCAGTATTTT; cdr3_aa: CSAPVGNTQYF; cdr3_length: 11; v_call: TRBV20-1; clone_size: .; j_call: TRBJ2-3; d_call: .
cdr3_nt: TGTGCCAGCAGCTTACCTACAGGGACGGCAGAAGAGACCCAGTACTTC; cdr3_aa: CASSLPTGTAEETQYF; cdr3_length: 16; v_call: TRBV7-6; clone_size: .; j_call: TRBJ2-5; d_call: .
cdr3_nt: TGCGCCAGCAGCCCCGGACAGGCCCCTTTGGAGCAGTACTTC; cdr3_aa: CASSPGQAPLEQYF; cdr3_length: 14; v_call: TRBV5-1; clone_size: .; j_call: TRBJ2-7; d_call: TRBD1
cdr3_nt: TGTGCCAGCAGCGTAGAACCGAGCGTTAGCGGGGGGCTTTCGTTCTTC; cdr3_aa: CASSVEPSVSGGLSFF; cdr3_length: 16; v_call: TRBV7-8; clone_size: .; j_call: TRBJ2-1; d_call: TRBD2
cdr3_nt: TGTGCCAGCAGTTACGGGGCCCTTGGGGCCAACGTCCTGACTTTC; cdr3_aa: CASSYGALGANVLTF; cdr3_length: 15; v_call: TRBV6-5; clone_size: .; j_call: TRBJ2-6; d_call: .
cdr3_nt: TGTGCCAGCAGCCCCGCCGGGGAAGAATTGGGAAACACCATATATTTT; cdr3_aa: CASSPAGEELGNTIYF; cdr3_length: 16; v_call: TRBV5-8; clone_size: .; j_call: TRBJ1-3; d_call: .
cdr3_nt: TGTGCCAGCAGCTTAGCAAAGGGGGTCCTCCCGGGGGAGCAGTACTTC; cdr3_aa: CASSLAKGVLPGEQYF; cdr3_length: 16; v_call: TRBV7-2; clone_size: .; j_call: TRBJ2-7; d_call: .